A single sample is the source of the 20 T cell receptor beta chains below, sequenced in a study of cytomegalovirus exposure and HLA in healthy donors. Profiled with immunoSEQ multiplex PCR; TCRdb holds only in-frame clones, not every one. In the table there are around 300,000 clones, 88% of which are singletons. Sequencing was done on a sample of PBMCs. The receptors stem from a woman between 18 and 29 years old in good health and CMV-seronegative.

As DNA, the CDR3 is TGCGCCAGCAGCCAAACGGGACAGGGACAAGAGACCCAGTACTTC. It specifies CASSQTGQGQETQYF. The chain has TRBV5-1 and TRBJ2-5, with 9 nucleotides matching TRBD1. Germline-derived CDR1 and CDR2 are SGHRS and YFSETQ. The ends lost 4 bases at V and 2 bases at J; junction bases unmatched: 6. This CDR3 has 15 amino acids. Combining the CDR3 with reference TRBV5-1 and TRBJ2-5 gives the whole variable domain KAGVTQTPRYLIKTRGQQVTLSCSPISGHRSVSWYQQTPGQGLQFLFEYFSETQRNKGNFPGRFSGRQFSNSRSEMNVSTLELGDSALYLCASSQTGQGQETQYFGPGTRLLVL.

This chain joins TRBV18 and TRBJ1-6; TRBD1 agrees at 9 bases. Trimming at V came to 6 bases and at J to 12 bases, leaving 21 bases not matched to a gene. The length of the CDR3 is 18 residues. Germline CDR1 and CDR2: KGHSH and LQKENI. The CDR3 loop reads CASSPEVRGGQGMRPLHF. The CDR3 DNA follows: TGTGCCAGCTCCCCTGAAGTAAGAGGGGGACAGGGAATGCGACCCCTCCACTTT.

V and J are TRBV10-1 and TRBJ2-7; TRBD2 is a possible D gene (5 bases). Trimming cost V 6 bases and J 11 bases, with 11 bases left between them. Looked up from germline, CDR1 is WNHNN and CDR2 is SYGVQD (reference sequence). The CDR3 has 10 residues. The CDR3 coding sequence is TGCGCCAGCAGGGACGACGGGGAGTACTTC. This encodes CASRDDGEYF.

This chain joins TRBV7-6 and TRBJ2-3; 7 nucleotides line up with TRBD2. The CDR3 has 14 residues. V was clipped by 7 bases and J by 2 bases; unmatched bases: 6. The germline V gene encodes CDR1 SGHVS and CDR2 FNYEAQ. The CDR3 here is CASTLGGITDTQYF. For the CDR3, the DNA is TGTGCCAGCACCTTGGGGGGGATCACAGATACGCAGTATTTT. Filled out from reference TRBV7-6 and TRBJ2-3, the complete variable domain reads GAGVSQSPRYKVTKRGQDVALRCDPISGHVSLYWYRQALGQGPEFLTYFNYEAQQDKSGLPNDRFSAERPEGSISTLTIQRTEQRDSAMYRCASTLGGITDTQYFGPGTRLTVL.

The CDR3 nucleotides read TGTGCCAGCACTCTTGAGGGACTACTCAATGGCTACACCTTC. This codes for CASTLEGLLNGYTF. The chain recombines TRBV28 with TRBJ1-2, with D possibly being TRBD1 (5 bases). V dropped 7 bases and J dropped 6 bases, with 18 bases sitting between them. The CDR3 consists of 14 residues. Germline V CDR1 and CDR2: MDHEN, SYDVKM.

The chain uses TRBV2 and TRBJ1-2; possible D gene TRBD1, 5 bases. The CDR3 is made up of 15 amino acids. The ends were cut back, 3 bases at V and 2 bases at J, with 13 bases in the middle. Germline V lookup: CDR1 SNHLY, CDR2 FYNNEI. In DNA form, the CDR3 reads TGTGCCAGCAGTGAGGACCTGACAGTGAACTATGGCTACACCTTC. It yields the protein CASSEDLTVNYGYTF.

The V and J genes are TRBV25-1 and TRBJ2-5, with TRBD1 matching 12 bases. Germline V gene data show CDR1 as MGHDK and CDR2 as SYGVNS. CDR3 length equals 17 residues. V lost 1 base, J lost 1 base, and 4 bases stayed unmatched. CDR3 protein: CASSELPGQGAQETQYF. The CDR3 DNA reads TGTGCCAGCAGTGAATTACCGGGACAGGGGGCCCAAGAGACCCAGTACTTC.

The V gene is TRBV28, the J gene TRBJ2-3; 8 nucleotides align to TRBD2. The CDR3 is 14 amino acids. The V segment lost 7 bases and the J segment 2 bases; nucleotides outside the gene matches: 5. Per germline, CDR1 MDHEN and CDR2 SYDVKM. The DNA of the CDR3 is TGTGCCAGCAAAAGCGGGAGTCCCACAGATACGCAGTATTTT. Protein sequence: CASKSGSPTDTQYF.

The chain links TRBV28 to TRBJ1-2; D is uncertain. The V gene lost 6 bases and the J gene lost 2 bases, with 10 bases spanning the gap. The CDR3 contains 13 residues. CDR1 MDHEN and CDR2 SYDVKM come from the germline V gene. The CDR3 nucleotides read TGTGCCAGCAGCCCCTCGGGGAACTATGGCTACACCTTC. It codes for CASSPSGNYGYTF.

The rearrangement links TRBV6-5 to TRBJ2-5; TRBD2 aligns across 9 bases. Unmatched junction bases numbered 6, after V lost 2 bases and J lost 5 bases. Germline V lookup: CDR1 MNHEY, CDR2 SVGAGI. CDR3 length: 15 residues. CDR3 in amino acids: CASSYGLAGFETQYF. CDR3 DNA: TGTGCCAGCAGTTACGGTCTAGCGGGATTCGAGACCCAGTACTTC.

This chain uses TRBV27 with TRBJ1-6, with 7 bases lining up with TRBD1. Trimming removed 2 bases from V and 3 bases from J; junction bases left unmatched: 1. Germline V CDR1 and CDR2: MNHEY, SMNVEV (reference sequence). The CDR3 has 15 residues. The CDR3 region has the DNA TGTGCCAGCAGTTTAGGGACAGTCTATAATTCACCCCTCCACTTT. As protein: CASSLGTVYNSPLHF.

J is TRBJ1-4 and V is TRBV7-2, with 9 positions matching TRBD1. CDR3 length equals 15 residues. V trimming: 0 bases; J trimming: 8 bases; junction bases outside the gene matches: 4. Per the germline V gene, CDR1 is SGHTA and CDR2 is FQGNSA. CDR3: CASSLAQGAGEKLFF. CDR3 nucleotide sequence: TGTGCCAGCAGCTTAGCACAGGGGGCAGGGGAAAAACTGTTTTTT.

V and J are TRBV27 and TRBJ2-1, with a tentative D call TRBD2 (6 bases). The germline CDR1 and CDR2 sequences are MNHEY and SMNVEV (reference sequence). The length of the CDR3 is 15 residues. Trimming removed 3 bases at V and 2 bases at J, with 11 bases between. The CDR3 nucleotides are TGTGCCAGCAGTTTCGGGGGTCCGACCTACAATGAGCAGTTCTTC. It codes for CASSFGGPTYNEQFF.

The chain joins TRBV7-3 to TRBJ2-1, with D perhaps matching TRBD2 (6 bases). This CDR3 is 14 amino acids long. V shed 5 bases and J shed 5 bases, with 13 bases lying between them. The V gene's germline CDR1 is SGHTA and CDR2 FQGTGA. DNA of the CDR3: TGTGCCAGCAGCCGGACGACTAGTCACAATGAGCAGTTCTTC. This codes for CASSRTTSHNEQFF.

This clone came up a few times. This chain joins TRBV9 and TRBJ2-7, with 9 bases fitting TRBD1. The V and J ends lost 2 bases and 4 bases, in that order; junction bases with no gene match: 7. Germline-derived CDR1 and CDR2 are SGDLS and YYNGEE. CDR3 length: 15 amino acids. The CDR3 is CASSVGGQGLYEQYF. For the CDR3, the DNA is TGTGCCAGCAGCGTGGGGGGACAGGGTCTTTACGAGCAGTACTTC.

The rearrangement uses TRBV15 and TRBJ1-5, with TRBD1 identical over 10 bases. The CDR3 consists of 15 residues. The trim removed 9 bases at V and 1 base at J, leaving 6 bases unmatched. Germline V gene lookup returns CDR1 LNHNV and CDR2 YYDKDF (reference sequence). The CDR3 is CATVGTGESNQPQHF. The CDR3 DNA reads TGTGCCACAGTCGGGACAGGGGAGAGCAATCAGCCCCAGCATTTT.

The rearrangement uses TRBV5-4 and TRBJ2-7; TRBD2 might be the D (5 bases). CDR1 is SGHNT and CDR2 is YYREEE in the germline V gene (reference sequence). V lost 5 bases, J lost 8 bases, and 23 bases lay in between. The CDR3 sequence is 15 residues long. CDR3 bases: TGTGCCAGCAGTCCCCCCTCAGCGGTACCTACGAAGCAGTACTTC. This translates into CASSPPSAVPTKQYF.

This clone was recorded once. The sample has other DNA sequences that encode this CDR3 too. The CDR3: CASSSGQGNNSPLHF. The DNA for the CDR3 is TGCGCCAGCAGCTCCGGACAGGGTAACAATTCACCCCTCCACTTT. The chain links TRBV5-1 to TRBJ1-6; 8 bases map to TRBD1. J was trimmed by 7 bases and V by 3 bases; bases with no gene match: 6. Germline CDR1 is SGHRS and CDR2 is YFSETQ. The CDR3 loop spans 15 amino acids.

The rearrangement links TRBV7-2 to TRBJ2-7, with D perhaps TRBD2 (7 bases). Trimming cost V 0 bases and J 2 bases, with 14 bases left between them. The CDR3 consists of 16 residues. Germline V gene data show CDR1 as SGHTA and CDR2 as FQGNSA. The CDR3 loop is CASSLALMGGPYEQYF. CDR3 nucleotide sequence: TGTGCCAGCAGCTTAGCGCTAATGGGGGGGCCCTACGAGCAGTACTTC.

This chain connects TRBV4-2 to TRBJ2-1, with D possibly TRBD2 on 6 matching bases. The CDR3 runs 14 residues. Trimming cost V 4 bases and J 9 bases, with 16 bases left between them. CDR1 LGHNA and CDR2 YNFKEQ come from the germline V gene. CDR3 residues: CASSPATRGIEQFF. The CDR3 coding sequence is TGTGCCAGCAGCCCCGCGACTAGAGGTATTGAGCAGTTCTTC.